The clone carrying this T cell receptor beta chain was recorded many times. Looked up from germline, CDR1 is SGHRS and CDR2 is YFSETQ. Trimming took 6 bases from V and 2 from J; bases not matched to a gene: 8. The CDR3 runs to 15 residues. This entry comes from a study of neurological immune-mediated disorders. TCRdb called the 5' RACE reads again in MiXCR, with one record for every CDR3 protein. There are approximately 30,000 distinct CDR3 sequences in the sample; around 21% occur only once, and 16% lies in the top ten. The material sequenced was PBMCs. This TCR was sampled from a woman aged 55-69 years in good health. The rearrangement links TRBV5-1 to TRBJ2-5, with 9 bases identical to TRBD1. For the CDR3, the DNA is TGCGCCAGCACCATTATGGGACAGGGACAAGAGACCCAGTACTTC. Translation gives CASTIMGQGQETQYF.